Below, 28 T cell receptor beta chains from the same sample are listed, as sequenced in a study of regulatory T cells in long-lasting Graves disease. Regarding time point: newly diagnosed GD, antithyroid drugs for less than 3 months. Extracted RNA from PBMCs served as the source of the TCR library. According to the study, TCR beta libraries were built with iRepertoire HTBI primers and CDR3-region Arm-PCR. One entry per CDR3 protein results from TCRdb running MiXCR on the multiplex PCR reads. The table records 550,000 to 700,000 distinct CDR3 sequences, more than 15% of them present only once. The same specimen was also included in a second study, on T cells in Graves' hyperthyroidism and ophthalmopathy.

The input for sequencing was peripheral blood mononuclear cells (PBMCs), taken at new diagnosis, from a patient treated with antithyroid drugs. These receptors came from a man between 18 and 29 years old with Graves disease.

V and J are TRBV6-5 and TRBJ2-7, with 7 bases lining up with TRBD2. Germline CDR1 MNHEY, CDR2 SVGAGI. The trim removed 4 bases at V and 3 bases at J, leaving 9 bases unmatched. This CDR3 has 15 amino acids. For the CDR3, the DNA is TGTGCCAGCAGTTTCGCCCCGGCTAGCGGCTACGAGCAGTACTTC. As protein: CASSFAPASGYEQYF.

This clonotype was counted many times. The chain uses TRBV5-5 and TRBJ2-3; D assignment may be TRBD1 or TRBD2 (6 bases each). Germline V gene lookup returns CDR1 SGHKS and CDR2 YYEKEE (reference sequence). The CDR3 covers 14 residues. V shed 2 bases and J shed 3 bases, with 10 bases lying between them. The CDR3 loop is CASSFPGATDTQYF. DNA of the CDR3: TGTGCCAGCAGCTTTCCGGGGGCGACAGATACGCAGTATTTT.

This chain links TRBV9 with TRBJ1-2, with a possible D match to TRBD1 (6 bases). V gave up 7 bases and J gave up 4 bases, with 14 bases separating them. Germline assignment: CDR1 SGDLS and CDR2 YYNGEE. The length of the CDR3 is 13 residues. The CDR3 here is CASFSGAAYGYTF. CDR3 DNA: TGTGCCAGCTTCTCAGGGGCAGCCTATGGCTACACCTTC. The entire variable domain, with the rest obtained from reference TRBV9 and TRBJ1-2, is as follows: DSGVTQTPKHLITATGQRVTLRCSPRSGDLSVYWYQQSLDQGLQFLIQYYNGEERAKGNILERFSAQQFPDLHSELNLSSLELGDSALYFCASFSGAAYGYTFGSGTRLTVV.

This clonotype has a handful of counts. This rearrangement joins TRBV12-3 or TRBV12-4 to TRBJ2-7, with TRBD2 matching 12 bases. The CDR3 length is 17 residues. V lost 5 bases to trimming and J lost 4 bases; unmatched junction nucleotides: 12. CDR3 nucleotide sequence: TGTGCCAGCAGTCCGGGACTAGCGGGCAGGACCGTATACGAGCAGTACTTC. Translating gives CASSPGLAGRTVYEQYF.

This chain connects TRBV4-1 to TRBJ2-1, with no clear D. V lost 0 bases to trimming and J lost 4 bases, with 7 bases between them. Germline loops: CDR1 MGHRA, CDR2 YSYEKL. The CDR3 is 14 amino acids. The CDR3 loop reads CASSQELSYNEQFF. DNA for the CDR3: TGCGCCAGCAGCCAAGAGCTCAGTTACAATGAGCAGTTCTTC.

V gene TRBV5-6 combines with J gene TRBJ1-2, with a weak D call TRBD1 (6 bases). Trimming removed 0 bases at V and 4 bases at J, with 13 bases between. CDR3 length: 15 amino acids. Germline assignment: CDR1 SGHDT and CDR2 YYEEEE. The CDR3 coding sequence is TGTGCCAGCAGCTTGGAGGACAGACGGGCCTATGGCTACACCTTC. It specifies CASSLEDRRAYGYTF.

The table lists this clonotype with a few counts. CDR3 amino acids: CASSRSTGATTTNEKLFF. For the CDR3, the DNA is TGCGCCAGCAGCCGATCAACAGGGGCAACGACAACTAATGAAAAACTGTTTTTT. The chain recombines TRBV5-1 with TRBJ1-4, with 7 positions matching TRBD1. The CDR3 extends over 18 amino acids. From germline, CDR1 is SGHRS and CDR2 YFSETQ. V was pared by 4 bases and J by 0 bases, with 12 bases of the junction left unmatched.

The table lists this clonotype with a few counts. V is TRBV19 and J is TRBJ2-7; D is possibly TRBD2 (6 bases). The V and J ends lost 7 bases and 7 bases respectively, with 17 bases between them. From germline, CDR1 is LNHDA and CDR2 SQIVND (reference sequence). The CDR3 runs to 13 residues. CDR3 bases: TGTGCCAGTAAGATAGGAGGGACGGGGGAGCAGTACTTC. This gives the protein CASKIGGTGEQYF.

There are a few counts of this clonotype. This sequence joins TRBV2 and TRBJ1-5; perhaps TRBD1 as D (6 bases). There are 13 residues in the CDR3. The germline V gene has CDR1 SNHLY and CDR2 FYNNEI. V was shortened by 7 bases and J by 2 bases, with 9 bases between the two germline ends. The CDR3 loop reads CASTRTGNQPQHF. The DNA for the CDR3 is TGTGCCAGCACCCGGACAGGCAATCAGCCCCAGCATTTT.

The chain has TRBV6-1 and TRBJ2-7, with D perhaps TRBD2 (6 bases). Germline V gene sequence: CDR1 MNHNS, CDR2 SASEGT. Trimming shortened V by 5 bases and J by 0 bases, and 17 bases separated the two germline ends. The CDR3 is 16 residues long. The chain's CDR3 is CASSQGGGGSSYEQYF. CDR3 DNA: TGTGCCAGCAGTCAGGGAGGTGGGGGGAGCTCCTACGAGCAGTACTTC.

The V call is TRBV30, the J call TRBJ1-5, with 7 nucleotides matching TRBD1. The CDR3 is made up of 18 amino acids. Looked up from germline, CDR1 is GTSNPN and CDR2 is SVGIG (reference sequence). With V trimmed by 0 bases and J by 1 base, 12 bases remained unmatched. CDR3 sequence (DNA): TGTGCCTGGAGTGTGAAGCGAACAGGGGCCAAAAGCAATCAGCCCCAGCATTTT. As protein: CAWSVKRTGAKSNQPQHF.

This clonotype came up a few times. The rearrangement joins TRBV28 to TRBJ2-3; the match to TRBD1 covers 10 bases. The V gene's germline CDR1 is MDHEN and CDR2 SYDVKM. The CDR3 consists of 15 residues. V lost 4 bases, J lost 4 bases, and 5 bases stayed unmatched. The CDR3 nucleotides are TGTGCCAGCAGTTCCGGGACAGGGGTCCCAGATACGCAGTATTTT. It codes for CASSSGTGVPDTQYF.

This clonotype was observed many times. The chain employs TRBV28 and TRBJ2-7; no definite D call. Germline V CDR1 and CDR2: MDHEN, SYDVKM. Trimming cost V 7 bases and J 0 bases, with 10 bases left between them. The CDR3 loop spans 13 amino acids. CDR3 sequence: CASTGRGSYEQYF. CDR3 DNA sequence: TGTGCCAGCACCGGCAGAGGCTCCTACGAGCAGTACTTC.

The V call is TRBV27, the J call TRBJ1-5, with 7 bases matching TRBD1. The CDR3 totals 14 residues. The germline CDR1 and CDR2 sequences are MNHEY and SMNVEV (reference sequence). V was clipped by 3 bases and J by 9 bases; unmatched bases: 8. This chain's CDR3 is CASSFDREAGPQHF. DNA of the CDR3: TGTGCCAGCAGTTTCGACAGGGAGGCCGGGCCCCAGCATTTT.

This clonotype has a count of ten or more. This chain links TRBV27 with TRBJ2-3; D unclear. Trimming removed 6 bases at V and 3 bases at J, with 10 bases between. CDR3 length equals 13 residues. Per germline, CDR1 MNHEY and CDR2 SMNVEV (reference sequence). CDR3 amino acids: CASRPLLTDTQYF. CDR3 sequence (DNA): TGTGCCAGCAGACCACTCCTGACAGATACGCAGTATTTT.

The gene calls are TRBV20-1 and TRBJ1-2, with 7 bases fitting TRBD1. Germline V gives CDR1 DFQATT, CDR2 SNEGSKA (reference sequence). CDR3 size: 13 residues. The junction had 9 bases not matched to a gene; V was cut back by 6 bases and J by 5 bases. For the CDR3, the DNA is TGCAGTGCCCAGGGGGGTAGGGAGTATGGCTACACCTTC. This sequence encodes CSAQGGREYGYTF.

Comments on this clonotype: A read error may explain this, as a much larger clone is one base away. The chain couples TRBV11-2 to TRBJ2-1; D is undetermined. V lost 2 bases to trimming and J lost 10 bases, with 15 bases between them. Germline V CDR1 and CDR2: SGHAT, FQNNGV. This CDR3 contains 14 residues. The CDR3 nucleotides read TGTGCCAGCAGCTTATCGGCTAGTGGGTACGAGCAGTTCTTC. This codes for CASSLSASGYEQFF.

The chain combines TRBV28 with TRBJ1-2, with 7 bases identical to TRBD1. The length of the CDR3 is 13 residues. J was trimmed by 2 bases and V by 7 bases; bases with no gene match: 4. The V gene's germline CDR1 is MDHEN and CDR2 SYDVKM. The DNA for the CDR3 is TGTGCCAGCATCAGGGGGAAAAACTATGGCTACACCTTC. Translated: CASIRGKNYGYTF.

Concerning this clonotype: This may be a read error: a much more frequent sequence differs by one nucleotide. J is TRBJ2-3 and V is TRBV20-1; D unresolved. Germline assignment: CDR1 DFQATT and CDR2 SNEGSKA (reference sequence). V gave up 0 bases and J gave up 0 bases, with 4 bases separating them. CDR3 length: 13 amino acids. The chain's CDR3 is CSARESSTDTQYF. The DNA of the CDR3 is TGCAGTGCTAGAGAGAGTAGCACAGATACGCAGTATTTT.

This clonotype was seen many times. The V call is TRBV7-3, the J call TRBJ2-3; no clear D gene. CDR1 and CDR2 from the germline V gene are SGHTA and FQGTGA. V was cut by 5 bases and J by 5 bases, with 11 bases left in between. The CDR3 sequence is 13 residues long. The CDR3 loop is CASSPGTIDTQYF. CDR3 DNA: TGTGCCAGCAGCCCCGGAACGATAGATACGCAGTATTTT.

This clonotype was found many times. CDR3 sequence: CASRGQGGRQPQHF. The CDR3 DNA sequence: TGTGCCAGCAGGGGACAGGGAGGTCGTCAGCCCCAGCATTTT. The genes are TRBV12-3 or TRBV12-4 and TRBJ1-5; 9 bases are a match to TRBD1. This CDR3 region has 14 residues. J was trimmed by 6 bases and V by 6 bases; bases with no gene match: 6.

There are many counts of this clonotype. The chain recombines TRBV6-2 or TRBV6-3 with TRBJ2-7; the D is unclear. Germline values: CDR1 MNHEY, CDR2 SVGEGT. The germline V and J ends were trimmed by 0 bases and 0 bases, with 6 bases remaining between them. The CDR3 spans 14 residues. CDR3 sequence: CASSYSYSSYEQYF. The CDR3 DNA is TGTGCCAGCAGTTACTCTTACAGCTCCTACGAGCAGTACTTC.

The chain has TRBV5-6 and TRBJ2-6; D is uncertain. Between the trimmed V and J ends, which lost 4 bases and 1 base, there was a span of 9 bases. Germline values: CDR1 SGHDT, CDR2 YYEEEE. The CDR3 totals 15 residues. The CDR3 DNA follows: TGTGCCAGCAGCCAGATGGGGTCTGGGGCCAACGTCCTGACTTTC. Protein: CASSQMGSGANVLTF. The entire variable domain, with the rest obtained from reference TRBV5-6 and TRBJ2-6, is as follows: DAGVTQSPTHLIKTRGQQVTLRCSPKSGHDTVSWYQQALGQGPQFIFQYYEEEERQRGNFPDRFSGHQFPNYSSELNVNALLLGDSALYLCASSQMGSGANVLTFGAGSRLTVL.

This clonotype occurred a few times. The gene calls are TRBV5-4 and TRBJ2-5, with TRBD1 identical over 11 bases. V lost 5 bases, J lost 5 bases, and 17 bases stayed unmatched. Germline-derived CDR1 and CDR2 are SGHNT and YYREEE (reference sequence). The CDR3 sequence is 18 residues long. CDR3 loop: CASRPGQGAATGGETQYF. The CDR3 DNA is TGTGCCAGCAGACCCGGACAGGGGGCGGCAACAGGCGGGGAGACCCAGTACTTC.

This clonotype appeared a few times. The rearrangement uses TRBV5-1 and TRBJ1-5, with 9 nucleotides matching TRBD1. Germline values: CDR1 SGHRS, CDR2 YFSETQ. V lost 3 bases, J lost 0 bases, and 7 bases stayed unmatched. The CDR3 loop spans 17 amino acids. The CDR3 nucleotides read TGCGCCAGCAGCTGGAGGGGGACAGGGTCTAGCAATCAGCCCCAGCATTTT. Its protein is CASSWRGTGSSNQPQHF.

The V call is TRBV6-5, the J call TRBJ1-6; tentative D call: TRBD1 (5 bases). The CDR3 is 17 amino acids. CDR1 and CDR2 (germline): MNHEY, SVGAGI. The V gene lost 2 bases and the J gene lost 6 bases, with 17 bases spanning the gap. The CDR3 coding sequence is TGTGCCAGCAGTTACCAAGTGGGACGGCGACTTAATTCACCCCTCCACTTT. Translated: CASSYQVGRRLNSPLHF.

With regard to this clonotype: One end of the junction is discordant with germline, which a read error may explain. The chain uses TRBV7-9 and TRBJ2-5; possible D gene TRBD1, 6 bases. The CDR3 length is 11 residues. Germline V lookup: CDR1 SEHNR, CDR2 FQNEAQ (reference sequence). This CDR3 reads CASSSGESQYF. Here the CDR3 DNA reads TGTGCCAGCAGTTCAGGGGAGAGCCAGTACTTC.

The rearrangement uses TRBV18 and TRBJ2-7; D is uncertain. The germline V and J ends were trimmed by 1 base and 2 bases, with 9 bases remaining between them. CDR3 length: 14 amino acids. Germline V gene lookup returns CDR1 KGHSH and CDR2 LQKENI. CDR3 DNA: TGTGCCAGCTCACCACTCCGGAGCCCCTACGAGCAGTACTTC. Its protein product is CASSPLRSPYEQYF.